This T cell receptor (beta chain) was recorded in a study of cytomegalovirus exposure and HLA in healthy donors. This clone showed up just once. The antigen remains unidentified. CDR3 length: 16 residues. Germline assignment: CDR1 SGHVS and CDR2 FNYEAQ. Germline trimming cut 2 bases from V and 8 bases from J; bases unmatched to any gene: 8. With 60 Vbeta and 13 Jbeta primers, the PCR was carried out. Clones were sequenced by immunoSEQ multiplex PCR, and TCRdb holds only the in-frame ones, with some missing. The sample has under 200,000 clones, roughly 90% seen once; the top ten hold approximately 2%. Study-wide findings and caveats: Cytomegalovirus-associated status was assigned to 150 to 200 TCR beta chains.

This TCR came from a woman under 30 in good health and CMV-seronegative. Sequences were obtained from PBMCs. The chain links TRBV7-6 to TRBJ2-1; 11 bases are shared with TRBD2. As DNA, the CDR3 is TGTGCCAGCAGCTTATTAGCTAGCGGGGGGATCTATGAGCAGTTCTTC. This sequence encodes CASSLLASGGIYEQFF.